This paragraph reports one TCR beta chain. CDR1 and CDR2 from the germline V gene are GTSNPN and SVGIG (reference sequence). V was trimmed by 4 bases and J by 3 bases, leaving 15 bases between them. The CDR3 runs to 14 residues. The data derive from a study of blood T cell repertoires in COVID-19. As for the study in general: Specimens from acute and convalescent COVID-19 originated in the United States, Italy and Spain. PBMCs, B-cell-depleted T cells, or T cells were the source of the cDNA or gDNA that made up the material.

In the study's own analysis: From reference gene primer amplification, estimates of nucleated cell counts were derived. The protocol was immunoSEQ multiplex PCR, while the TCRdb copy is restricted to in-frame clones and leaves out a portion. V, J and clone size were drawn from that table, and D and trimming were deduced from the DNA. This sample yields around 180,000 clones, of which about 85% are seen a single time; about 26% belongs to the top ten. The sequenced sample consisted of peripheral blood. The rearrangement uses TRBV30 and TRBJ1-2; tentatively, D is TRBD1 (6 bases). This clonotype was sampled from a man between 60 and 75 years old with acute or convalescent COVID-19. The CDR3 here is CAWNRDQRDYGYTF. CDR3 DNA: TGTGCCTGGAACAGGGACCAGAGGGACTATGGCTACACCTTC.